Listed here is a single T cell receptor (beta chain). Its target antigen remains unknown. Per-base qualities were not stored, and no clone one base away is much larger. V and J lose 6 bases and 5 bases, and a span of 20 bases separates them. The germline V gene gives CDR1 as MDHEN and CDR2 as SYDVKM. The CDR3, cysteine through phenylalanine, is 15 amino acids long. The DNA shown is the 45-base CDR3, in frame from base 1. This entry is derived from a study of CD8 T cells in Susac syndrome (dated by TCRdb to between 2018 and 2021). For context, the study as a whole: Whether CD8+ T cell activation and differentiation in Susac syndrome was antigen driven was tested using repertoire sequencing. The clonality of the CD8+ T cell repertoire was compared across over 9 healthy donors, around 14 Susac syndrome patients and around 16 multiple sclerosis patients. What the study reported, not specific to this receptor: The number of individuals in the TCR sequencing and HLA analysis was recognized as being relatively small.

RNA was extracted with the RNeasy kit and 0.5 to 1 ug was reverse transcribed using random hexamers. The immunoSEQ multiplex PCR assay, which covers 54 Vbeta and 13 Jbeta segments, was used to amplify TCR beta CDR3 regions. PCR amplification bias was corrected using a synthetic template baseline for primer optimization and computational correction. The original methods were these. Only productive sequences were kept, with reads annotated to V, D and J genes according to IMGT and analyzed in immunoSEQ Analyzer. Clonality was calculated as one minus the Shannon entropy normalized by log2 of the number of productive unique sequences. For each patient and control, public and private clones were evaluated within the 100 most prevalent clones. A clone was defined as Susac-specific if it was absent from the healthy and MS cohorts, from roughly 990 published viral clones and from other ImmuneACCESS disease sequences. TCRdb redid the processing of the public reads, applying fastp at Q25 and MiXCR, and retained in-frame beta chains. Each entry merges the rows of one CDR3 protein and shows their most common DNA and genes. The V and J calls come from TCRdb's annotation, not from the publication. The sample table contains hundreds of thousands of distinct CDR3 sequences; only one count was recorded for roughly 85% of them. The ten largest clones represent around 0.2% of the sample.

Peripheral blood CD8+ and CD4+ T cells from healthy donors, Susac syndrome patients and multiple sclerosis patients were profiled using high-throughput TCR beta sequencing. Multiple sclerosis controls were treatment-naive patients with stable or active relapsing-remitting disease fulfilling revised McDonald criteria. Bulk CD8+ and CD4+ T cells were purified magnetically by negative isolation, whereas CD8+ TEMRA cells were enriched by FACS. Blood was collected in EDTA tubes and processed within 24 hours, with PBMCs isolated through density gradient centrifugation. PBMCs destined for TCR sequencing were cryopreserved in liquid nitrogen and later thawed in a 37 °C water bath. A purity of at least 90% was achieved for sorted or isolated CD4+, CD8+ and CD8+ TEMRA cells.

Sample: CD8+ T cells from PBMCs. The chain joins TRBV28 to TRBJ2-7; a tentative D call is TRBD1 (5 bases match). The source of this sequence is a human donor with multiple sclerosis. The DNA sequence reads TGTGCCAGCAGCTTACAGCAGGGTATGGTCCACGAGCAGTACTTC. Its product reads: CASSLQQGMVHEQYF.